Listed below are T cell receptor beta chains from one sample, sequenced in a study of radiotherapy plus CTLA-4 blockade in lung cancer. The method was immunoSEQ multiplex PCR; TCRdb's version includes in-frame clones alone and lacks a portion of them. The repertoire holds about 29,000 clones, with approximately 80% as singletons. Sequences were derived from peripheral blood, sampled from a patient treated with radiotherapy plus ipilimumab. The receptors were gathered from a human donor with non-small cell lung cancer that progressed on radiotherapy plus ipilimumab. The CDR3 runs from the conserved cysteine through the conserved F or W. A D gene is named only where the DNA matches it firmly. Clone size, where shown, is once, few, many, or a class for clones that have expanded.

v_gene	len	d_gene	j_gene	abundance	CDR3nt	CDR3aa
TRBV19	15	.	TRBJ1-1	few	TGTGCCAGTAGTATTGGTGTCAGTTTGAACACTGAAGCTTTCTTT	CASSIGVSLNTEAFF
TRBV19	17	.	TRBJ2-2	.	TGTGCCAGTACCCCTTCGGCACAGCTCGCGAACACCGGGGAGCTGTTTTTT	CASTPSAQLANTGELFF
TRBV5-4	15	.	TRBJ1-6	.	TGTGCCAGCAGCCGAGACCGGGGAGAGGGTTCACCCCTCCACTTT	CASSRDRGEGSPLHF
TRBV6-6	16	TRBD2	TRBJ2-2	.	TGTGCCAGCAGTTACTCGAGGCGGGGGGGCACCGGGGAGCTGTTTTTT	CASSYSRRGGTGELFF
TRBV11-3	13	.	TRBJ1-1	.	TGTGCCAGCAGCTTTCGAGCGGATAGGGAAGCTTTCTTT	CASSFRADREAFF
TRBV2	14	.	TRBJ1-5	.	TGTGCCAGCAGTGCCTCAGGGCTCGGTCAGCCCCAGCATTTT	CASSASGLGQPQHF
TRBV4-2	15	TRBD1	TRBJ1-1	.	TGTGCCAGCAGCCAGGGGGACAGGGGGGACACTGAAGCTTTCTTT	CASSQGDRGDTEAFF
TRBV10-2	15	TRBD2	TRBJ2-1	.	TGCGCCAGCAGGGTGACTAGCGGGGGGGCGTTTGAGCAGTTCTTC	CASRVTSGGAFEQFF
TRBV18	16	.	TRBJ2-7	.	TGTGCCAGCTCACCATTGGCAGGAACGAGCTCCTACGAGCAGTACTTC	CASSPLAGTSSYEQYF
TRBV27	18	TRBD1	TRBJ2-5	.	TGTGCCAGCAGTTTATTATCTGGACAGGGGGCCCGAAGGGAGACCCAGTACTTC	CASSLLSGQGARRETQYF
TRBV7-3	13	.	TRBJ1-1	.	TGTGCCAGCAGCTTTCGGGGTGGAGATGAAGCTTTCTTT	CASSFRGGDEAFF